The clone carrying this T cell receptor beta chain was detected only once. Generated by immunoSEQ multiplex PCR, the TCRdb table keeps only in-frame clones and is missing some. The sample yields 9,500 to 12,000 clones, less than 80% seen once. The CDR3 runs 17 residues. The data stem from a study of T cells after somatic rescue of genetic block. Sequencing was carried out using peripheral blood mononuclear cells (PBMCs). This clonotype was obtained from a boy between 5 and 17 years old. The rearrangement links TRBV21-1 to TRBJ2-7; the D call of TRBD2 is as the table states it, not checked on the DNA. TRBV21-1 is flagged as a pseudogene. Written as DNA, the CDR3 is TGTGCCAGCAGCAAAGTGGAGTCCCATATATTAACCTACGAGCAGTACTTC. Translated: CASSKVESHILTYEQYF.